Listed here is a single T cell receptor (beta chain). These data belong to a study of blood T cell repertoires in COVID-19. Study as a whole: There were acute and convalescent COVID-19 samples, and they came from the United States, Italy and Spain.

Repertoires were generated with immunoSEQ multiplex PCR, while TCRdb's copy carries only in-frame clones and drops some. This repertoire shows 430,000 or so clones, roughly 88% found once; its top ten account for 1.5% to 2%. The CDR3 is made up of 13 amino acids. CDR1 MDHEN and CDR2 SYDVKM come from the germline V gene. V shed 6 bases and J 7 bases; nucleotides not matched to a gene: 4. This sequence originates from a woman in her 40s who had recovered from COVID-19. The chain is built from TRBV28 and TRBJ2-3; 10 nucleotides align to TRBD2. What was sequenced was PBMCs or T cells enriched from blood (not recorded which). The CDR3 region has the DNA TGTGCCAGCAGACGGACTAGCGGAAATACGCAGTATTTT. Protein product: CASRRTSGNTQYF.